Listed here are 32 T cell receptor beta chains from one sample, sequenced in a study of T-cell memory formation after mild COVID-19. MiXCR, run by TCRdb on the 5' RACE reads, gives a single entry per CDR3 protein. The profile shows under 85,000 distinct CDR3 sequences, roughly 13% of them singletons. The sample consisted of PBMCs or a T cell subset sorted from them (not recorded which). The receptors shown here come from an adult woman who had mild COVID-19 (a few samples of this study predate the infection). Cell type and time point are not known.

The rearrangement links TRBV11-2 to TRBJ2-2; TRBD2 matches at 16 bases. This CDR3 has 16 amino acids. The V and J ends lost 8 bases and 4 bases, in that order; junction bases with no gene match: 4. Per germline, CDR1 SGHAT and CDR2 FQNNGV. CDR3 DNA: TGTGCCAGCGGGACTAGCGGGGGGGCCTCCACCGGGGAGCTGTTTTTT. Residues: CASGTSGGASTGELFF.

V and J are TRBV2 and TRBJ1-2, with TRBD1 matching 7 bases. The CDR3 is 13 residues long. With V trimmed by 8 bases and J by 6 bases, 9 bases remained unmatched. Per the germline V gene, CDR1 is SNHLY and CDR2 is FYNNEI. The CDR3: CASRAYRGDGYTF. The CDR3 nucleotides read TGTGCCAGCCGTGCGTACAGGGGTGATGGCTACACCTTC.

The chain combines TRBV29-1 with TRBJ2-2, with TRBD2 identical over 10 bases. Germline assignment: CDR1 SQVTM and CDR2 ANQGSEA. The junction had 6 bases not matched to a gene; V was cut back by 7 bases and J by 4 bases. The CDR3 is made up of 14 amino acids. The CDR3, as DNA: TGCAGCGGGAGACTAGCGGGTTCCACCGGGGAGCTGTTTTTT. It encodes CSGRLAGSTGELFF.

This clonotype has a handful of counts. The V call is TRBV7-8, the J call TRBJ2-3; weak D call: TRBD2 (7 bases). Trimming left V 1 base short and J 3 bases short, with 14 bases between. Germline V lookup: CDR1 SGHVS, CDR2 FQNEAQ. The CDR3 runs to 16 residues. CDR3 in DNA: TGTGCCAGCAGCTTAGTATGGGGGGGGCTTACAGATACGCAGTATTTT. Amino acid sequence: CASSLVWGGLTDTQYF.

Here the CDR3 DNA reads TGTGCCAGCAGCTTGGTAGCAGGGAAACAAGAGACCCAGTACTTC. It translates to CASSLVAGKQETQYF. This chain joins TRBV5-6 and TRBJ2-5; a possible D gene is TRBD1 (5 bases). CDR1 and CDR2 from the germline V gene are SGHDT and YYEEEE. V lost 0 bases and J lost 2, with 11 bases in between. The CDR3 spans 15 residues.

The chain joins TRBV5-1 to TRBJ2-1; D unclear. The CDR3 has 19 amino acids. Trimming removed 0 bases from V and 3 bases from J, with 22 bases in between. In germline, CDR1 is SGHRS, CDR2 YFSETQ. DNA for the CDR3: TGCGCCAGCAGCTTGGGTAGTTCACGCCCCACGAAAATCTACAATGAGCAGTTCTTC. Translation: CASSLGSSRPTKIYNEQFF.

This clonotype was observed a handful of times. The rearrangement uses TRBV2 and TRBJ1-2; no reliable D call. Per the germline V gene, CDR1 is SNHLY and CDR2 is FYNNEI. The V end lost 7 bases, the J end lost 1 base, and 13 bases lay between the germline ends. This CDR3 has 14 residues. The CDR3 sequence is CASTRYEGNYGYTF. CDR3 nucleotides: TGTGCCAGCACCCGATACGAGGGTAACTATGGCTACACCTTC. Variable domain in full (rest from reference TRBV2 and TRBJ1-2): EPEVTQTPSHQVTQMGQEVILRCVPISNHLYFYWYRQILGQKVEFLVSFYNNEISEKSEIFDDQFSVERPDGSNFTLKIRSTKLEDSAMYFCASTRYEGNYGYTFGSGTRLTVV.

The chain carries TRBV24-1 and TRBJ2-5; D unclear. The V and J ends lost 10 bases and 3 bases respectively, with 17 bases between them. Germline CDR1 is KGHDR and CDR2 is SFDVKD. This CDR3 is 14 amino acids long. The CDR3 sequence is CATSAVPYEETQYF. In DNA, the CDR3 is TGTGCCACTTCTGCGGTACCGTATGAAGAGACCCAGTACTTC.

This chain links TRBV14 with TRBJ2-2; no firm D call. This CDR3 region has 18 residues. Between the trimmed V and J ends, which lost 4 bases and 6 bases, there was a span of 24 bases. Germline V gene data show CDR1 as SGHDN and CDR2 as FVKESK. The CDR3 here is CASSPLGRRGQAAGELFF. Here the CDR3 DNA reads TGTGCCAGCAGCCCCTTGGGTAGGCGAGGCCAGGCAGCCGGGGAGCTGTTTTTT.

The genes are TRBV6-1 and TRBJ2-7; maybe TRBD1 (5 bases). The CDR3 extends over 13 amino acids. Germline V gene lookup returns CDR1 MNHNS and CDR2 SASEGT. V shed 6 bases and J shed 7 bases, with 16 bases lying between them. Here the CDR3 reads CASSPGRPGEQYF. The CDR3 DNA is TGTGCCAGCAGCCCCGGACGGCCAGGGGAGCAGTACTTC.

CDR3 protein: CASSARDRGTEQYF. CDR3 coding DNA: TGTGCCAGCAGCGCCCGGGACAGGGGTACCGAGCAGTACTTC. This chain connects TRBV13 to TRBJ2-7, with TRBD1 matching 10 bases. This CDR3 comprises 14 residues. Trimming removed 5 bases from V and 6 bases from J; junction bases left unmatched: 7. Germline assignment: CDR1 PRHDT and CDR2 FYEKMQ (reference sequence).

The CDR3 bases are TGCAGCGCATCTATTACCGCTGAAGCTTTCTTT. Translating gives CSASITAEAFF. This chain links TRBV29-1 with TRBJ1-1; D unclear. Between the trimmed V and J ends, which lost 7 bases and 6 bases, there was a span of 12 bases. This CDR3 is 11 amino acids long. Germline V gene sequence: CDR1 SQVTM, CDR2 ANQGSEA.

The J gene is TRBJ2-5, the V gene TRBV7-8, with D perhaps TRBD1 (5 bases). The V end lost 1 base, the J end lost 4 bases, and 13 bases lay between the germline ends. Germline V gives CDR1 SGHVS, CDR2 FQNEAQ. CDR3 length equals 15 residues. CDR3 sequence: CASSLVQGYRETQYF. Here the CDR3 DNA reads TGTGCCAGCAGCTTAGTCCAGGGTTATCGAGAGACCCAGTACTTC.

The CDR3: CASRPRGVSYEQYF. As DNA, the CDR3 is TGTGCCAGCAGACCCCGGGGGGTCTCCTACGAGCAGTACTTC. The rearrangement links TRBV28 to TRBJ2-7, with 7 bases identical to TRBD2. Germline-derived CDR1 and CDR2 are MDHEN and SYDVKM. The CDR3 loop spans 14 amino acids. With V trimmed by 6 bases and J by 0 bases, 5 bases remained unmatched. Based on the CDR3 plus reference TRBV28 and TRBJ2-7, the full variable domain is DVKVTQSSRYLVKRTGEKVFLECVQDMDHENMFWYRQDPGLGLRLIYFSYDVKMKEKGDIPEGYSVSREKKERFSLILESASTNQTSMYLCASRPRGVSYEQYFGPGTRLTVT.

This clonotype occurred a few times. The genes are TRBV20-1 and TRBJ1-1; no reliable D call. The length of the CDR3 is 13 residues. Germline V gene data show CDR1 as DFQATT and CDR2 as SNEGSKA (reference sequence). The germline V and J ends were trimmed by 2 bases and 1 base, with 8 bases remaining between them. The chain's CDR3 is CSARSQPNTEAFF. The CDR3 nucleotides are TGCAGTGCTAGATCACAGCCGAACACTGAAGCTTTCTTT.

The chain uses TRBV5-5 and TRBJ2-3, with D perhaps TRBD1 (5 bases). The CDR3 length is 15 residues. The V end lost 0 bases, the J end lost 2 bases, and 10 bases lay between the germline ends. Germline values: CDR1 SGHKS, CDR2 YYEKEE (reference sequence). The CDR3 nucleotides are TGTGCCAGCAGCTTGGATCACAGGATCACAGATACGCAGTATTTT. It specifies CASSLDHRITDTQYF.

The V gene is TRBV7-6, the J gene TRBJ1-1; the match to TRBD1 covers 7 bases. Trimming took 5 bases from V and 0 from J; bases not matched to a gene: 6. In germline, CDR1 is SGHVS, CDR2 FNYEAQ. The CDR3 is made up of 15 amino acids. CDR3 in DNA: TGTGCCAGCAGCGTGAACAGGGGATTGAACACTGAAGCTTTCTTT. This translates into CASSVNRGLNTEAFF.

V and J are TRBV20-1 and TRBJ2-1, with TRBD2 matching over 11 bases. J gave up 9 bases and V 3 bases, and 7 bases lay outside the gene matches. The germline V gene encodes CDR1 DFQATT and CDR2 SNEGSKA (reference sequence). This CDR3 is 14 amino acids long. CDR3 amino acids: CSASSGGAAIEQFF. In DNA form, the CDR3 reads TGCAGTGCTAGTAGCGGGGGGGCGGCCATTGAGCAGTTCTTC.

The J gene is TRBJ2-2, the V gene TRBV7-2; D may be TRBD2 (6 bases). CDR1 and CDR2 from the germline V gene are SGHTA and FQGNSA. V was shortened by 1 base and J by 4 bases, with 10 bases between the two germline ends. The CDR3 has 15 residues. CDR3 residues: CASSLEGTVTGELFF. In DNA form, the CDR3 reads TGTGCCAGCAGCTTAGAGGGGACTGTCACCGGGGAGCTGTTTTTT.

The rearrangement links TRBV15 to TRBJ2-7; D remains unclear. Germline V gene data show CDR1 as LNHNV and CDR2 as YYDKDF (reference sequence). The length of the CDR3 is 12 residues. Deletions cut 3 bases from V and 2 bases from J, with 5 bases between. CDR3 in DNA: TGTGCCACCAGCAGGGGTACCTACGAGCAGTACTTC. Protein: CATSRGTYEQYF. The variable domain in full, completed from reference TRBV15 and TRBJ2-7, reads DAMVIQNPRYQVTQFGKPVTLSCSQTLNHNVMYWYQQKSSQAPKLLFHYYDKDFNNEADTPDNFQSRRPNTSFCFLDIRSPGLGDTAMYLCATSRGTYEQYFGPGTRLTVT.

CDR3 region: CASSPFGQEQYF. CDR3 DNA sequence: TGTGCCAGCAGCCCTTTCGGACAGGAGCAGTACTTC. J is TRBJ2-7 and V is TRBV7-9, with a weak D call TRBD1 (6 bases). Trimming pared 5 bases from V and 7 bases from J, leaving 12 bases between. CDR1 is SEHNR, CDR2 FQNEAQ, per germline (reference sequence). This CDR3 comprises 12 residues.

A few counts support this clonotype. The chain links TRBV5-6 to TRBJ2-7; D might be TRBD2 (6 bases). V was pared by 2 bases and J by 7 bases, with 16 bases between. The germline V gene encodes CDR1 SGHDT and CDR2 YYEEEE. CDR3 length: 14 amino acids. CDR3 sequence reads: CASSFGTGAGEQYF. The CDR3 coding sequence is TGTGCCAGCAGCTTCGGAACAGGAGCGGGTGAGCAGTACTTC.

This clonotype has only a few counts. CDR3 sequence (DNA): TGTGCCAGCAGTCATACAGACAGCAGCTCCTACGAGCAGTACTTC. This sequence encodes CASSHTDSSSYEQYF. This chain links TRBV6-5 with TRBJ2-7, with a weak D call TRBD1 (5 bases). This CDR3 comprises 15 residues. V lost 5 bases, J lost 0 bases, and 14 bases lay in between. The germline CDR1 and CDR2 sequences are MNHEY and SVGAGI.

This CDR3 reads CSARNFDPSGGYGYTF. CDR3 in DNA: TGCAGTGCTCGGAATTTTGACCCATCGGGAGGCTATGGCTACACCTTC. The rearrangement links TRBV20-1 to TRBJ1-2; D remains ambiguous. Germline loops: CDR1 DFQATT, CDR2 SNEGSKA (reference sequence). This CDR3 region has 16 residues. V was trimmed by 5 bases and J by 4 bases, leaving 23 bases between them.

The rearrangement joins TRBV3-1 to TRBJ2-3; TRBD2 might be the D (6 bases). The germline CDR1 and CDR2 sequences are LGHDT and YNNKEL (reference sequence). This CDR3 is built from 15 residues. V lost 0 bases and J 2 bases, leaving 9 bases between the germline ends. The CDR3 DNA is TGTGCCAGCAGCCAAGATATGGACTACACAGATACGCAGTATTTT. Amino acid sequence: CASSQDMDYTDTQYF.

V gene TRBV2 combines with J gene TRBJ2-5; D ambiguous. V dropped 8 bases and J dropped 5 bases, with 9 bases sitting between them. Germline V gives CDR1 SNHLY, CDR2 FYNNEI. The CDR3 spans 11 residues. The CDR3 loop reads CASCMSETQYF. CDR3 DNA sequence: TGTGCCAGCTGTATGAGTGAGACCCAGTACTTC.

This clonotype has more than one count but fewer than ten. This CDR3 reads CSVVAPVSRTYNEQFF. The CDR3 region has the DNA TGCAGCGTTGTTGCCCCGGTCTCACGTACCTACAATGAGCAGTTCTTC. The chain has TRBV29-1 and TRBJ2-1; D remains ambiguous. The V gene lost 4 bases and the J gene lost 2 bases, with 18 bases spanning the gap. Germline lookup yields CDR1 SQVTM and CDR2 ANQGSEA. The length of the CDR3 is 16 residues.

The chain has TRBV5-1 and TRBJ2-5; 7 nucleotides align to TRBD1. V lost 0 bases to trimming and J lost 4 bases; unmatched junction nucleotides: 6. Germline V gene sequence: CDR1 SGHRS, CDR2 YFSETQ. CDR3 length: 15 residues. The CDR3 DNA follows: TGCGCCAGCAGCTTGGGAGGTGCAGGGGGAGAGACCCAGTACTTC. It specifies CASSLGGAGGETQYF.

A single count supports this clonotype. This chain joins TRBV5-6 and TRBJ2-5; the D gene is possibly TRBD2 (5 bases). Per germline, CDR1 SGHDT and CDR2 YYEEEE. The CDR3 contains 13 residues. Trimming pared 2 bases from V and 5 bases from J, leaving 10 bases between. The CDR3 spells CASSFQRGETQYF. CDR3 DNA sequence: TGTGCCAGCAGCTTTCAACGAGGGGAGACCCAGTACTTC. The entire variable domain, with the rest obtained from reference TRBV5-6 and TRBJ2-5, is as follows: DAGVTQSPTHLIKTRGQQVTLRCSPKSGHDTVSWYQQALGQGPQFIFQYYEEEERQRGNFPDRFSGHQFPNYSSELNVNALLLGDSALYLCASSFQRGETQYFGPGTRLLVL.

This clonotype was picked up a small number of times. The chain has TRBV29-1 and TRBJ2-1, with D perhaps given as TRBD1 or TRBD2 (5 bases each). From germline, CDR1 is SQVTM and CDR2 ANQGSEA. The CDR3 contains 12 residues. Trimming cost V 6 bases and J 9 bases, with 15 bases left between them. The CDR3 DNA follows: TGCAGCGTCGAGCGTATTGGGGGTGAGCAGTTCTTC. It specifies CSVERIGGEQFF.

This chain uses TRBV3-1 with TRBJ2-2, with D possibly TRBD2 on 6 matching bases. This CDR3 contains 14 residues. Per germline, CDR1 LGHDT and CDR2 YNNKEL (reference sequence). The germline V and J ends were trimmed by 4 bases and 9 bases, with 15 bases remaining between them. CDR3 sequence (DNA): TGTGCCAGCAGCCTCCTAAGGGCGGGGAGGGAGCTGTTTTTT. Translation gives CASSLLRAGRELFF.

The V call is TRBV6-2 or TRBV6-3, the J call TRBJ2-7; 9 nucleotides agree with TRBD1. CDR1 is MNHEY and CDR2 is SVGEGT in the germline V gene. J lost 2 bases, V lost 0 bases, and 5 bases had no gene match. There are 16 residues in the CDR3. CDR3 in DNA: TGTGCCAGCAGTTACTCTGGGGACAGGGATCCCTACGAGCAGTACTTC. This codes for CASSYSGDRDPYEQYF.